This T cell receptor (beta chain) was found in a study of CD8+ T cells in alopecia areata. Study-level background: Affected scalp percentage set treated patients' severity scores.

Indicated treatment: oral pan-JAK inhibitor, 5-10 mg twice daily. Germline CDR1 reads MGHRA; CDR2 reads YSYEKL. The CDR3 covers 18 residues. Germline trimming cut 0 bases from V and 4 bases from J; bases unmatched to any gene: 14. Notes on the study in general: Tofacitinib significantly brought down scalp clonality and expanded CD8+ clones among top 100. The presence of one nonresponder keeps the tie between baseline CD8+ expansion and response uncertain.

As regards this clone: Its antigen is as yet unknown.

Sequencing templates came from extracted RNA that was reverse transcribed into cDNA. Using immunoSEQ multiplex PCR, the repertoire was profiled, and TCRdb retains in-frame clones only, with some absent. This table holds a few hundred thousand clones, roughly two fifths found once. This sequence was found in a human donor with alopecia areata. The V call is TRBV4-1, the J call TRBJ2-7; 8 bases match TRBD1. The source material was CD4+ T cells sorted from blood, sampled at week 34, from a patient treated with tofacitinib. The CDR3 bases are TGCGCCAGCAGCCAAGATAGGGGACAGGAGATAGGGGCATACGAGCAGTACTTC. Its protein product is CASSQDRGQEIGAYEQYF.